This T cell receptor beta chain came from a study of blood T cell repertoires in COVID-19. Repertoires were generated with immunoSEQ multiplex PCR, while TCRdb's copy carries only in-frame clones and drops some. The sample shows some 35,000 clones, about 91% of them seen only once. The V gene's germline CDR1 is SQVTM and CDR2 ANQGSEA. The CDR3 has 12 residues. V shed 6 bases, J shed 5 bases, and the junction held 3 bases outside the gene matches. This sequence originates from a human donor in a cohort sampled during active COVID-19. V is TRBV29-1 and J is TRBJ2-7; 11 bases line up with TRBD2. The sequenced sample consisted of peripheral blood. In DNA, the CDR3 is TGCAGCGTGACTAGCGGGACGGACGAGCAGTACTTC. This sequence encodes CSVTSGTDEQYF.